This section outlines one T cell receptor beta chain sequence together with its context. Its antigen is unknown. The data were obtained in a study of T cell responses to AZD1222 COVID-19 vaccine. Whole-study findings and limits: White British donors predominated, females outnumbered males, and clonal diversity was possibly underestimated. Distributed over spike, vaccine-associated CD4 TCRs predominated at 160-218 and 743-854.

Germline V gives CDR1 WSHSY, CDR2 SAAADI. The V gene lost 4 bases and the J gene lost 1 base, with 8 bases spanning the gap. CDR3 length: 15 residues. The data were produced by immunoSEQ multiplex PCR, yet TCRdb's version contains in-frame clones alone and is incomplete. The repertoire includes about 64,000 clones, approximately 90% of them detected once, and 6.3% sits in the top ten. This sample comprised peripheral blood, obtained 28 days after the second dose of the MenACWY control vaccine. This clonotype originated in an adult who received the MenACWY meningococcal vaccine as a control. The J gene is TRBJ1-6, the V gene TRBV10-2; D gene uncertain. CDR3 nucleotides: TGCGCCAGCAGTGTCGACATATCCTATAATTCACCCCTCCACTTT. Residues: CASSVDISYNSPLHF.